The rows below give T cell receptor beta chains drawn from one sample of a study of T cell responses to AZD1222 COVID-19 vaccine. Data came from immunoSEQ multiplex PCR; TCRdb stores just in-frame clones and leaves some out. The top ten hold roughly 20% of the sample, which has about 70,000 clones, roughly 85% seen once. The sequenced sample was peripheral blood, obtained on day 0 of AZD1222 vaccination. All receptors derive from an adult in good health. Each CDR3 is given with its conserved first and last residue. A D gene is named only where the DNA matches it firmly. Not all rows give a size; the values are once, few, many and, for expanded clones, a class.

V gene,D gene,J gene,clone size,CDR3 protein,CDR3 DNA
TRBV15,-,TRBJ1-1,-,CATSGGRAPRRAEAFF,TGTGCCACCAGCGGGGGTAGGGCTCCTCGGCGAGCTGAAGCTTTCTTT
TRBV12-3/TRBV12-4,-,TRBJ1-2,-,CASSLSTRGGYTF,TGTGCCAGCAGCTTGTCTACCCGCGGCGGCTACACCTTC
TRBV3-1/TRBV3-2,TRBD1,TRBJ2-7,-,CASPPRPGQSAYEQYF,TGTGCCAGCCCACCCCGTCCGGGACAGTCCGCCTACGAGCAGTACTTC
TRBV12-3/TRBV12-4,-,TRBJ2-7,-,CASSQTSYEQYF,TGTGCCAGCAGCCAGACCAGCTACGAGCAGTACTTC
TRBV18,TRBD1,TRBJ2-1,-,CASSSDRGNEQFF,TGTGCCAGCTCATCTGACAGGGGCAATGAGCAGTTCTTC
TRBV29-1,TRBD1,TRBJ1-1,-,CSVARQGYTEAFF,TGCAGCGTCGCGCGACAGGGGTACACTGAAGCTTTCTTT
TRBV10-3,-,TRBJ1-1,-,CAISESAGTEAFF,TGTGCCATCAGTGAGTCGGCGGGAACTGAAGCTTTCTTT
TRBV5-6,-,TRBJ1-2,-,CASSSGGRGYTF,TGTGCCAGCAGCTCGGGAGGACGTGGCTACACCTTC
TRBV6-5,-,TRBJ1-5,-,CASSPGWQPQHF,TGTGCCAGCAGCCCGGGATGGCAGCCCCAGCATTTT
TRBV30,-,TRBJ2-7,-,CAWSGGRTYTYEQYF,TGTGCCTGGAGCGGGGGAAGGACCTACACCTACGAGCAGTACTTC
TRBV19,TRBD2,TRBJ2-1,-,CASMSLAGEWEQFF,TGTGCCAGTATGTCGCTAGCGGGAGAATGGGAGCAGTTCTTC
TRBV12-3/TRBV12-4,-,TRBJ2-7,-,CASSPTGYEQYF,TGTGCCAGCAGTCCGACGGGCTACGAGCAGTACTTC
TRBV11-3,-,TRBJ2-1,-,CASSLTSGLINDNEQFF,TGTGCCAGCAGCTTAACCAGCGGGCTCATCAACGACAATGAGCAGTTCTTC
TRBV21-1,-,TRBJ2-1,few,CASSSLNGTRAYNEQFF,TGTGCCAGCAGCAGCCTCAACGGGACTAGGGCCTACAATGAGCAGTTCTTC
TRBV10-1,-,TRBJ2-5,-,CASSSSETQYF,TGCGCCAGCAGTTCCTCGGAGACCCAGTACTTC
TRBV3-1/TRBV3-2,-,TRBJ1-4,-,CASSQGVNSGEKLFF,TGTGCCAGCAGCCAAGGGGTCAACAGCGGTGAAAAACTGTTTTTT
TRBV28,-,TRBJ1-1,-,CASSLYPPRAFF,TGTGCCAGCAGTTTATACCCCCCGCGGGCTTTCTTT
TRBV2,TRBD2,TRBJ2-3,-,CASSNPGGRTDTQYF,TGTGCCAGCAGTAATCCCGGGGGGAGGACAGATACGCAGTATTTT
TRBV6-6,TRBD1,TRBJ2-2,-,CATQAGTGGTGELFF,TGTGCCACCCAAGCCGGGACAGGGGGCACCGGGGAGCTGTTTTTT
TRBV5-4,-,TRBJ2-1,-,CASSLDRLKNEQFF,TGTGCCAGCAGCTTGGACCGCCTGAAGAATGAGCAGTTCTTC
TRBV30,-,TRBJ1-1,-,CAWNGPNTEAFF,TGTGCCTGGAACGGGCCGAACACTGAAGCTTTCTTT
TRBV6-5,-,TRBJ2-1,-,CASSYSSTASEQFF,TGTGCCAGCAGTTACTCCAGCACGGCGAGTGAGCAGTTCTTC
TRBV6-5,TRBD1,TRBJ1-2,-,CASSSAGRGRGGYTF,TGTGCCAGCAGTTCCGCCGGTAGGGGGCGAGGGGGCTACACCTTC
TRBV5-1,TRBD2,TRBJ2-1,-,CASMGGAGGVEQFF,TGCGCCAGCATGGGGGGAGCGGGGGGAGTTGAGCAGTTCTTC
TRBV29-1,-,TRBJ2-3,-,CSARLGAADTQYF,TGCAGCGCAAGACTAGGAGCGGCAGATACGCAGTATTTT
TRBV5-1,-,TRBJ2-3,-,CASSLEGGKDTQYF,TGCGCCAGCAGCTTGGAGGGGGGCAAAGATACGCAGTATTTT
TRBV29-1,-,TRBJ1-1,-,CSVEKRTGNTEAFF,TGCAGCGTTGAAAAACGGACGGGAAACACTGAAGCTTTCTTT
TRBV2,TRBD2,TRBJ2-1,-,CASTDAGGSNNEQFF,TGTGCCAGCACCGACGCCGGGGGGTCCAACAATGAGCAGTTCTTC
TRBV5-6,-,TRBJ2-7,-,CASSLSAGFEQYF,TGTGCCAGCAGCTTGTCTGCAGGGTTCGAGCAGTACTTC
TRBV6-5,-,TRBJ2-1,-,CATSAPTRGGEQFF,TGTGCCACCTCCGCTCCAACAAGAGGGGGTGAGCAGTTCTTC
TRBV5-4,-,TRBJ2-1,-,CASSTRSGYNEQFF,TGTGCCAGCAGCACACGCAGTGGGTACAATGAGCAGTTCTTC